The subject of this entry is one T cell receptor beta chain. Its target is unknown. Germline V gene sequence: CDR1 MRHNA, CDR2 SNTAGT. The CDR3 runs to 14 residues. The data were obtained in a study of CXCR3-negative and CXCR3-positive naive CD8 T cells. Study outcomes and limitations: Researchers report CXCR3 expression partially decreased after cryopreservation, with fresh PBMCs used in most assays. Memory cells diverged, while naive CXCR3-positive and CXCR3-negative cells had similar TRBV-TRBJ usage.

Libraries of TRB cDNA were made by 5' RACE and carried UMIs. TCRdb reanalyzed the 5' RACE reads, giving one entry per CDR3 protein sequence and no DNA. The sample totals some 49,000 distinct CDR3 sequences. The material sequenced was naive CXCR3- CD8+ T cells from blood. Subset: CD45RO-CCR7+CD27+CD95- naive CD8+ T cells lacking CXCR3 (TNR3-). The sequence derives from a human donor in good health. Some clones in this sample may be carry-over from other donors' samples. The rearrangement uses TRBV6-4 and TRBJ2-7. The chain's CDR3 is CASSPDRSSYEQYF.